A selection of T cell receptor beta chains follows, all from one sample in a study of T cells in Graves' hyperthyroidism and ophthalmopathy. TCRdb independently ran MiXCR on the multiplex PCR reads; one entry per CDR3 protein. This sample has 240,000 or so distinct CDR3 sequences, with about a sixth found just once. The material sequenced was blood. Receptor source: a woman younger than 35 with Graves' ophthalmopathy. Both conserved end residues are trimmed from each CDR3.

TRBJ1-1 | TRBV9 | ASSAGQGETEAF
TRBJ2-3 | TRBV10-3 | AIRGGPDTQY
TRBJ1-2 | TRBV6-5 | ASSYSYRDRGLAGYT
TRBJ2-2 | TRBV27 | ASSLLDRGELF
TRBJ2-5 | TRBV11-2 | ASSLDSGSGSFQKETQY
TRBJ2-3 | TRBV7-2 | ASSPLSGITDTQY
TRBJ1-2 | TRBV2 | ASSERGGQGVYYGYT
TRBJ2-3 | TRBV7-9 | ASSRGTGLTADTQY
TRBJ1-5 | TRBV6-2/TRBV6-3 | ASSQDRRGNQPQH
TRBJ2-7 | TRBV5-1 | ASRDRQGKDEQY
TRBJ1-2 | TRBV20-1 | SASPGQANYGYT
TRBJ1-2 | TRBV6-1 | ASGLMRYT
TRBJ2-1 | TRBV29-1 | SVEAAEHATNFNEQF
TRBJ1-5 | TRBV19 | ASSILGRRNQPQH
TRBJ2-7 | TRBV27 | ASREQVSYEQY
TRBJ2-5 | TRBV27 | ASSPTGQGGETQY
TRBJ2-7 | TRBV7-9 | ASSPPAGGHITYEQY